The rows below give T cell receptor beta chains drawn from one sample of a study of blood T cell repertoires in COVID-19. The assay was immunoSEQ multiplex PCR, and TCRdb's table has in-frame clones only and misses some. The sample consists of fewer than 400,000 clones, about nine tenths of them appearing once. Source material: PBMCs or T cells enriched from blood (not recorded which). These receptors were taken from a woman in her thirties who had recovered from COVID-19. Both conserved end residues are part of each CDR3. Fields, in order: clone size, J gene, V gene, D gene, CDR3 protein, CDR3 DNA. D genes are given only for firm matches. Clone sizes are given selectively: once, few, many, or a class where the clone is expanded.

>-|TRBJ2-1|TRBV2|TRBD2
CASTRLGGYNEQFF
TGTGCCAGCACTCGTTTGGGGGGGTACAATGAGCAGTTCTTC
>once|TRBJ2-5|TRBV28|-
CASTLGGARTQTQYF
TGTGCCAGCACCCTGGGGGGAGCCAGAACCCAGACCCAGTACTTC
>-|TRBJ2-6|TRBV19|TRBD1
CASSTPGGFGSGANVLTF
TGTGCCAGTAGTACACCAGGGGGCTTCGGCTCTGGGGCCAACGTCCTGACTTTC
>-|TRBJ2-7|TRBV6-1|TRBD1
CASSERRRTGGAEQYF
TGTGCCAGCAGTGAGAGAAGGAGGACAGGGGGTGCCGAGCAGTACTTC
>-|TRBJ1-1|TRBV5-1|TRBD1
CASSTFTGGVGTEAFF
TGCGCCAGCAGCACCTTTACAGGGGGCGTTGGGACTGAAGCTTTCTTT
>-|TRBJ1-1|TRBV4-3|TRBD1
CASGQGDPGNTEAFF
TGCGCCAGCGGACAGGGAGACCCGGGTAACACTGAAGCTTTCTTT
>-|TRBJ2-3|TRBV2|-
CASSRLNRDTQYF
TGTGCCAGCAGTCGACTGAACAGGGATACGCAGTATTTT
>-|TRBJ2-1|TRBV11-2|TRBD1
CASSSGQAGYNEQFF
TGTGCCAGCAGCTCCGGACAGGCCGGCTACAATGAGCAGTTCTTC
>-|TRBJ2-5|TRBV19|TRBD1
CASTTEAPDRGRGETQYF
TGTGCCAGTACCACCGAGGCCCCCGACAGGGGCAGAGGAGAGACCCAGTACTTC
>-|TRBJ1-4|TRBV6-5|TRBD1
CASRGQELPNEKLFF
TGTGCCAGCAGGGGACAGGAGTTGCCTAATGAAAAACTGTTTTTT
>few|TRBJ1-1|TRBV18|-
CASSPLGSEAFF
TGTGCCAGCTCACCGTTGGGGAGTGAAGCTTTCTTT
>-|TRBJ2-1|TRBV4-1|TRBD2
CASSQVSSGGYNEQFF
TGCGCCAGCAGCCAAGTTTCTAGCGGAGGTTACAATGAGCAGTTCTTC
>once|TRBJ2-7|TRBV27|-
CASSYGRGITYEQYF
TGTGCCAGCAGTTATGGGAGGGGGATTACCTACGAGCAGTACTTC
>-|TRBJ2-2|TRBV7-3|TRBD1
CASSSNRGQAGHTGELFF
TGTGCCAGCAGCTCTAACCGCGGACAGGCGGGTCACACCGGGGAGCTGTTTTTT
>once|TRBJ1-2|TRBV3-1/TRBV3-2|TRBD1
CASSGPGQGSYGYTF
TGTGCCAGCAGCGGACCGGGACAGGGCTCCTATGGCTACACCTTC
>-|TRBJ2-2|TRBV9|TRBD1
CASSAGQDPPLTGELFF
TGTGCCAGCAGCGCTGGACAGGACCCGCCACTCACCGGGGAGCTGTTTTTT
>-|TRBJ1-2|TRBV7-9|-
CASSYRAGSLNYGYTF
TGTGCCAGCAGCTATAGAGCAGGTTCGTTGAACTATGGCTACACCTTC
>-|TRBJ2-7|TRBV7-2|-
CASSYSSGVYEQYF
TGTGCCAGCAGCTACAGCTCAGGGGTTTACGAGCAGTACTTC
>-|TRBJ1-5|TRBV11-2|-
CASSFNAGINQPQHF
TGTGCCAGCAGCTTTAACGCGGGTATCAATCAGCCCCAGCATTTT
>-|TRBJ2-7|TRBV28|TRBD2
CASRTLAEYYEQYF
TGTGCCAGCAGGACACTAGCGGAGTACTACGAGCAGTACTTC
>-|TRBJ2-3|TRBV19|TRBD1
CASSQDRADTQYF
TGTGCCAGTAGCCAAGACAGGGCGGATACGCAGTATTTT
>-|TRBJ1-2|TRBV5-8|-
CASSLNREGYTF
TGTGCCAGCAGCTTGAACAGGGAAGGCTACACCTTC
>-|TRBJ1-1|TRBV19|TRBD1
CASSKPGQGNTEAFF
TGTGCCAGTAGTAAGCCGGGACAGGGGAACACTGAAGCTTTCTTT
>-|TRBJ2-1|TRBV29-1|TRBD2
CSVEVSGVSYNEQFF
TGCAGCGTTGAAGTTAGCGGGGTCTCCTACAATGAGCAGTTCTTC
>-|TRBJ1-2|TRBV21-1|-
CASSKWREQLGVYGYTF
TGTGCCAGCAGCAAATGGAGGGAGCAATTGGGGGTCTATGGCTACACCTTC
>-|TRBJ2-7|TRBV30|-
CAWLTGRDEQYF
TGTGCCTGGCTCACAGGGAGGGACGAGCAGTACTTC
>-|TRBJ1-5|TRBV30|-
CAWSVRGNQPQHF
TGTGCCTGGAGTGTAAGGGGAAATCAGCCCCAGCATTTT
>-|TRBJ1-5|TRBV28|TRBD1
CASSLGGQGNQPQHF
TGTGCCAGCAGTTTAGGGGGACAGGGGAATCAGCCCCAGCATTTT
>-|TRBJ2-2|TRBV28|-
CASSLPGWTGELFF
TGTGCCAGCAGTTTACCGGGATGGACCGGGGAGCTGTTTTTT
>few|TRBJ1-4|TRBV6-1|-
CASSEVRQGYEKLFF
TGTGCCAGCAGTGAAGTAAGGCAGGGTTACGAAAAACTGTTTTTT
>-|TRBJ2-7|TRBV4-2|-
CASSQEGGISSYEQYF
TGTGCCAGCAGCCAAGAAGGAGGGATCAGCTCCTACGAGCAGTACTTC